Below are 23 T cell receptor beta chains sequenced from a single sample in a study of blood T cells in healthy people across ages. Primers used in a second PCR of about 7 to 11 cycles were a sample-barcoded 5' primer and a J-beta primer mix. TCRdb recomputed calls from the 5' RACE reads with MiXCR, one row per CDR3 protein. The sample holds 600,000 to 1,000,000 distinct CDR3 sequences; 58% are singletons and the top ten take roughly 22%. Sample: blood. The receptor source for this set is a man in his thirties or forties in good health.

This chain uses TRBV5-1 with TRBJ2-7; 11 positions agree with TRBD2. J gave up 3 bases and V 4 bases, and 6 bases lay outside the gene matches. Per the germline V gene, CDR1 is SGHRS and CDR2 is YFSETQ. The CDR3 consists of 15 residues. DNA for the CDR3: TGCGCCAGCAGCCCCCCTAGCGGGAGGAGCTACGAGCAGTACTTC. This sequence encodes CASSPPSGRSYEQYF.

The genes are TRBV2 and TRBJ2-3; D may correspond to TRBD1 or TRBD2 (5 bases each). This CDR3 comprises 15 residues. CDR1 is SNHLY, CDR2 FYNNEI, per germline. The V gene lost 8 bases and the J gene lost 6 bases, with 21 bases spanning the gap. The CDR3 reads CASPRTPSWRDTQYF. The CDR3 coding sequence is TGTGCCAGCCCTAGGACACCCTCATGGAGGGATACGCAGTATTTT.

This clonotype turned up a few times. The chain carries TRBV29-1 and TRBJ2-5; 13 bases line up with TRBD2. With 4 bases clipped from V and 5 bases from J, the junction kept 4 bases outside the gene matches. This CDR3 has 14 amino acids. The germline V gene encodes CDR1 SQVTM and CDR2 ANQGSEA. The CDR3 nucleotides read TGCAGCGTTGCAATGACTAGCGGGGGGGAGACCCAGTACTTC. Protein product: CSVAMTSGGETQYF.

This chain uses TRBV20-1 with TRBJ2-7; tentative D call: TRBD2 (5 bases). The CDR3 has 13 residues. V lost 3 bases, J lost 3 bases, and 12 bases lay in between. Germline CDR1 is DFQATT and CDR2 is SNEGSKA (reference sequence). In DNA form, the CDR3 reads TGCAGTGCTAGGGCCGGGAACATCTACGAGCAGTACTTC. This translates into CSARAGNIYEQYF.

The V and J genes are TRBV5-1 and TRBJ2-1; 11 bases are shared with TRBD1. CDR3 length: 19 residues. V trimming: 4 bases; J trimming: 0 bases; junction bases outside the gene matches: 12. Per germline, CDR1 SGHRS and CDR2 YFSETQ. This CDR3 reads CASSRQGQGVHSSYNEQFF. CDR3 nucleotide sequence: TGCGCCAGCAGCCGACAGGGACAGGGGGTCCACAGCTCCTACAATGAGCAGTTCTTC.

This clonotype has just a few counts. The chain links TRBV29-1 to TRBJ2-4; D is uncertain. The J call may not be correct, given that the DNA end is closer to TRBJ2-7. CDR1 and CDR2 (germline): SQVTM, ANQGSEA. This CDR3 comprises 14 residues. CDR3 loop: CSVEAPNRPNEQYF. CDR3 in DNA: TGCAGCGTTGAAGCGCCCAACCGTCCTAACGAGCAGTACTTC.

V gene TRBV9 combines with J gene TRBJ2-5; D unclear. This CDR3 contains 16 residues. CDR1 is SGDLS and CDR2 is YYNGEE in the germline V gene. V dropped 0 bases and J dropped 2 bases, with 14 bases sitting between them. The CDR3 is CASSVGGHYLQETQYF. In nucleotides, the CDR3 is TGTGCCAGCAGCGTAGGGGGTCACTACCTACAAGAGACCCAGTACTTC.

The chain employs TRBV5-1 and TRBJ2-6; D call uncertain. CDR1 is SGHRS, CDR2 YFSETQ, per germline. Trimming cost V 4 bases and J 4 bases, with 15 bases left between them. The CDR3 runs to 16 residues. The CDR3 loop is CASSPKTQAGANVLTF. The CDR3 DNA sequence: TGCGCCAGCAGCCCGAAGACCCAGGCCGGGGCCAACGTCCTGACTTTC. The whole variable domain, filled in from reference TRBV5-1 and TRBJ2-6, reads KAGVTQTPRYLIKTRGQQVTLSCSPISGHRSVSWYQQTPGQGLQFLFEYFSETQRNKGNFPGRFSGRQFSNSRSEMNVSTLELGDSALYLCASSPKTQAGANVLTFGAGSRLTVL.

The chain has TRBV7-2 and TRBJ2-1; 11 positions match TRBD2. This CDR3 has 18 amino acids. Germline V CDR1 and CDR2: SGHTA, FQGNSA. V gave up 3 bases and J gave up 0 bases; unmatched junction bases: 7. The CDR3 loop is CASSLVLAGETSYNEQFF. Written as DNA, the CDR3 is TGTGCCAGCAGCTTGGTACTAGCGGGAGAGACCTCCTACAATGAGCAGTTCTTC.

In this sample, this clonotype turned up a few times. The chain has TRBV3-1 and TRBJ1-2, with D possibly being TRBD1 (6 bases). Trimming took off 4 bases at V and 4 bases at J, with 13 bases between the two ends. Per the germline V gene, CDR1 is LGHDT and CDR2 is YNNKEL (reference sequence). The CDR3 spans 14 residues. The CDR3 reads CASSPLQGGYGYTF. The DNA for the CDR3 is TGTGCCAGCAGCCCGCTACAGGGTGGCTATGGCTACACCTTC.

This chain links TRBV6-5 with TRBJ2-5; TRBD1 matches at 7 bases. Losses at the gene ends were 2 bases for V and 5 bases for J; bases not matched to a gene: 11. Germline CDR1 MNHEY, CDR2 SVGAGI. The CDR3 runs to 16 residues. This CDR3 reads CASSYATTGSVETQYF. In DNA form, the CDR3 reads TGTGCCAGCAGTTACGCTACGACAGGGTCTGTTGAGACCCAGTACTTC.

The chain uses TRBV4-2 and TRBJ2-1; 14 positions match TRBD2. This CDR3 region has 20 residues. V dropped 1 base and J dropped 0; count of bases not matched to a gene: 8. The V gene's germline CDR1 is LGHNA and CDR2 YNFKEQ. CDR3 nucleotide sequence: TGTGCCAGCAGCCAAGCCGGACTAGCGGGGGGATTCAGCTCCTACAATGAGCAGTTCTTC. It is translated as CASSQAGLAGGFSSYNEQFF.

The V and J genes are TRBV20-1 and TRBJ2-5; D might be TRBD1 (5 bases). The J call is doubtful: the DNA matches TRBJ2-7 better. The CDR3 contains 12 residues. Germline CDR1 and CDR2: DFQATT and SNEGSKA (reference sequence). In DNA form, the CDR3 reads TGCAGTGTCCGGACAACTCCCTACGAGCAGTACTTC. It specifies CSVRTTPYEQYF.

This sequence joins TRBV7-8 and TRBJ1-6; TRBD1 aligns across 10 bases. CDR1 is SGHVS, CDR2 FQNEAQ, per germline. This CDR3 has 16 residues. V lost 1 base to trimming and J lost 10 bases; unmatched junction nucleotides: 7. The CDR3: CASSLEGQGIFSPLHF. The DNA for the CDR3 is TGTGCCAGCAGCTTAGAGGGACAGGGGATATTCTCACCCCTCCACTTT. The variable domain in full, with the rest retrieved from reference TRBV7-8 and TRBJ1-6, is GAGVSQSPRYKVAKRGQDVALRCDPISGHVSLFWYQQALGQGPEFLTYFQNEAQLDKSGLPSDRFFAERPEGSVSTLKIQRTQQEDSAVYLCASSLEGQGIFSPLHFGNGTRLTVT.

This clonotype was recorded at least ten times. The V gene is TRBV6-5, the J gene TRBJ2-5; 8 bases map to TRBD1. V dropped 0 bases and J dropped 3; count of bases not matched to a gene: 6. Germline CDR1 MNHEY, CDR2 SVGAGI. This CDR3 region has 16 residues. The CDR3 reads CASSYSRQGTEETQYF. CDR3 sequence (DNA): TGTGCCAGCAGTTACTCGAGACAGGGGACAGAAGAGACCCAGTACTTC.

This clonotype appeared a single time. The V call is TRBV27, the J call TRBJ2-1; 13 positions match TRBD2. With V trimmed by 8 bases and J by 8 bases, 12 bases remained unmatched. This CDR3 comprises 16 residues. CDR1 and CDR2 (germline): MNHEY, SMNVEV (reference sequence). For the CDR3, the DNA is TGTGCCAGCGGCCCGTGGGGACTAGCGGGAATTGATGAGCAGTTCTTC. The encoded protein is CASGPWGLAGIDEQFF.

The V gene is TRBV13, the J gene TRBJ2-1, with D possibly being TRBD2 (6 bases). Germline V gene data show CDR1 as PRHDT and CDR2 as FYEKMQ (reference sequence). The V end was cut by 0 bases, the J end by 7 bases, with 13 bases between. The CDR3 has 15 residues. Written as DNA, the CDR3 is TGTGCCAGCAGCTTAGGGAAACCGGGACTGAATGAGCAGTTCTTC. Translating it yields CASSLGKPGLNEQFF.

The chain has TRBV20-1 and TRBJ2-1, with D tentatively TRBD2 (5 bases). The CDR3 extends over 15 amino acids. V lost 0 bases, J lost 7 bases, and 16 bases lay in between. Germline CDR1 reads DFQATT; CDR2 reads SNEGSKA (reference sequence). CDR3 sequence reads: CSARDRTSGLNEQFF. CDR3 in DNA: TGCAGTGCTAGAGATCGCACTAGTGGGCTGAATGAGCAGTTCTTC.

This chain links TRBV29-1 with TRBJ2-7, with D perhaps TRBD1 (6 bases). The CDR3 runs 14 residues. Germline lookup yields CDR1 SQVTM and CDR2 ANQGSEA. Trimming left V 5 bases short and J 2 bases short, with 16 bases between. CDR3 coding DNA: TGCAGCGTTATCCCCAGGGGTGCAACCTACGAGCAGTACTTC. Translating gives CSVIPRGATYEQYF.

CDR3 nucleotides: TGTGCCAGCTCACCACCGACTAGGGAAGAGACCCAGTACTTC. Its translation: CASSPPTREETQYF. The chain joins TRBV18 to TRBJ2-7; TRBD2 is a possible D gene (6 bases). Near its end, the DNA agrees better with TRBJ2-5, so the J call may be wrong. Looked up from germline, CDR1 is KGHSH and CDR2 is LQKENI. The CDR3 is made up of 14 amino acids.

The chain carries TRBV7-9 and TRBJ1-1; D call uncertain. Trimming stripped 0 bases from V and 1 base from J, with 9 bases between. Germline values: CDR1 SEHNR, CDR2 FQNEAQ (reference sequence). This CDR3 region has 15 residues. The CDR3 sequence: CASSLALGENTEAFF. The CDR3 nucleotides are TGTGCCAGCAGCTTAGCGCTTGGGGAGAACACTGAAGCTTTCTTT.

This sequence joins TRBV27 and TRBJ1-4; the D is unclear. V gave up 6 bases and J gave up 5 bases, with 16 bases separating them. This CDR3 is 15 amino acids long. Germline CDR1 is MNHEY and CDR2 is SMNVEV (reference sequence). The CDR3 nucleotides are TGTGCCAGCAGCTCCCAAGGACGGCGGAATGAAAAACTGTTTTTT. Its translation is CASSSQGRRNEKLFF. The variable domain in full, with the rest retrieved from reference TRBV27 and TRBJ1-4, is EAQVTQNPRYLITVTGKKLTVTCSQNMNHEYMSWYRQDPGLGLRQIYYSMNVEVTDKGDVPEGYKVSRKEKRNFPLILESPSPNQTSLYFCASSSQGRRNEKLFFGSGTQLSVL.

The chain couples TRBV20-1 to TRBJ2-7; TRBD2 is a possible D gene (5 bases). Per the germline V gene, CDR1 is DFQATT and CDR2 is SNEGSKA (reference sequence). With 6 bases removed from V and 1 base from J, the gap between germline ends came to 13 bases. The CDR3 covers 13 residues. CDR3 sequence: CSAKSGPSYEQYF. In DNA form, the CDR3 reads TGCAGTGCGAAAAGCGGACCATCCTACGAGCAGTACTTC.